Sequencing of this T cell receptor (beta chain) was carried out in a study of Graves' ophthalmopathy and Graves' hyperthyroidism (dated by TCRdb to the late 2010s). General notes on the study: Peripheral blood was collected at initial diagnosis, prior to any treatment. TCR beta repertoire signatures were used to distinguish Graves' ophthalmopathy from Graves' hyperthyroidism and to predict progression to ophthalmopathy. In total, 135 blood samples were TCR-sequenced: approximately 42 ophthalmopathy, around 75 hyperthyroidism and approximately 17 hyperthyroidism-to-ophthalmopathy patients. To explore V-J signatures distinguishing ophthalmopathy from hyperthyroidism, a discovery set of roughly 98 patients (more than 40 ophthalmopathy, 55 to 60 stable hyperthyroidism) was enrolled. For independent validation, a separate cohort was made up of 18 hyperthyroidism patients plus 17 patients who later progressed from hyperthyroidism to ophthalmopathy. In over 5 hyperthyroidism patients, the T-cell repertoire of thyroid tissue was compared with the T-cell repertoire of blood. Once sampling was done, hyperthyroidism patients were given methimazole at a starting dose of 30 mg daily, while ophthalmopathy patients were given high-dose intravenous methylprednisolone. The approximately 95 discovery patients were divided at random into training and test sets in a 7:3 ratio. The paper as a whole reports these results and caveats: In validation, the model predicted ophthalmopathy progression with 70.59% sensitivity and roughly 72% specificity; roughly eleven predicted patients were CT-confirmed with GO in a median of about 7.1 months. In cross-validation, the 13-signature model distinguished ophthalmopathy from stable hyperthyroidism with nearly 90% sensitivity and roughly 81% specificity, and in the test set the corresponding values were around 80% and 75%. No statistical method was used to set the sample size in advance, and the investigators knew which group each participant was assigned to. Among expanded thyroid clonotypes with frequency above 0.001, most also showed up in blood, which suggests that blood repertoires may reflect the thyroid immune response.

Reading the germline V gene (reference sequence) gives CDR1 GTSNPN and CDR2 SVGIG. Its CDR3 holds 14 amino acids, cysteine through phenylalanine. Just CDR3 DNA is preserved here, 42 bases in frame from base 1. V and J are truncated by 8 bases and 4 bases respectively, leaving an intervening sequence of 20 bases. In regard to this clonotype: What this receptor recognizes is not known. The sample holds no much larger clone one base away, and base qualities are not on file.

TCR beta CDR3 regions were amplified from RNA transcripts for repertoire sequencing. The first round of RT-PCR was done with HTBI primers and the Qiagen OneStep RT-PCR kit, and was followed by a second round of multiplex PCR, then size selection and purification. Libraries were sequenced paired-end with 100 bp reads on an Illumina HiSeq2000. For the original study's pipeline: SOAPnuke was used for read processing, and reads with adapters, uncalled bases, a mean Phred below 15, or no exact constant-primer or identifier match were discarded. COPE v1.2.5 was used to merge high-quality paired reads. Each unique nucleotide sequence was defined as a clonotype, and clonotypes were aligned to IMGT TRB V, D and J references with MiTCR v1.1. The analysis was limited to V-J combinations with a frequency above 0.0001, which together covered approximately 99% of the repertoires. For each V-J combination, a TCR clonal expansion and chaos score was defined as the ratio of F50 clonal expansion to chaos observed in the TCRdist matrix. Features were reduced by Welch's t-statistics and random forest to about a dozen V-J combinations, which fed a naive Bayes classifier. Thyroid-blood repertoire similarity was quantified with the Morisita-Horn index. TCRdb reanalyzed the raw reads on its own, using fastp at Q25 for trimming and MiXCR for clone calling, and kept in-frame beta chains. Every entry covers one CDR3 protein and lists the most common genes and DNA from its rows. V and J calls and clone size were set by TCRdb, not the authors. This sample has roughly 380,000 distinct CDR3 sequences in its table, and 15% of those were observed once. The ten biggest clones cover 5.5% to 7% of the sample.

Stable hyperthyroidism was defined as no progression to ophthalmopathy within 18 months of follow-up. Hyperthyroidism patients were newly diagnosed, with disease duration under 2 months, and aged 18 to 65 years. Anyone with other autoimmune diseases, uncontrolled infections, pregnancy or lactation was excluded from the study. Clinical symptoms, serum thyroxine, TRAb, thyroid ultrasound and orbital computed tomography formed the basis of the diagnosis. Using Ficoll-Paque density gradient centrifugation, PBMCs were isolated from less than 13 ml of fresh peripheral blood. Total RNA was extracted with Trizol reagent and quality-checked on an Agilent 2100 Bioanalyzer.

The origin of this receptor is a woman aged 18-29 years with stable Graves' hyperthyroidism. Donor details come from another sample of the same person, matched by shared clones. The material sequenced was peripheral blood. The chain uses TRBV30 and TRBJ1-2; the D gene is not confidently resolved. The DNA sequence follows: TGTGCCGGAGAGGCCGGCGCCGTATTCTATGGCTACACCTTC. Its protein is CAGEAGAVFYGYTF.